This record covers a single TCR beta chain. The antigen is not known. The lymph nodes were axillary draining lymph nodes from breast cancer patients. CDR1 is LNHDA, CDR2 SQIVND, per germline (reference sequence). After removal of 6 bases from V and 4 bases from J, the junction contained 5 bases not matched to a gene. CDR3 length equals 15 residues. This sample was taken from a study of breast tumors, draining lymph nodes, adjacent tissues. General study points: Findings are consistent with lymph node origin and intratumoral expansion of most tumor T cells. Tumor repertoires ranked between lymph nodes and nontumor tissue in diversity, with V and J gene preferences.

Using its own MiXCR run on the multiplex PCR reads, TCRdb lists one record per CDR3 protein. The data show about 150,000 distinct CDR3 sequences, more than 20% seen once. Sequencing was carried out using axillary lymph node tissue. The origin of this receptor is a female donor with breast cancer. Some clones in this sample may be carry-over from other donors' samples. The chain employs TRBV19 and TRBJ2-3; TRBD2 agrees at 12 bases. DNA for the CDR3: TGTGCCAGTAGGACTAGCGGGAGTAGGGCAGATACGCAGTATTTT. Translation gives CASRTSGSRADTQYF.